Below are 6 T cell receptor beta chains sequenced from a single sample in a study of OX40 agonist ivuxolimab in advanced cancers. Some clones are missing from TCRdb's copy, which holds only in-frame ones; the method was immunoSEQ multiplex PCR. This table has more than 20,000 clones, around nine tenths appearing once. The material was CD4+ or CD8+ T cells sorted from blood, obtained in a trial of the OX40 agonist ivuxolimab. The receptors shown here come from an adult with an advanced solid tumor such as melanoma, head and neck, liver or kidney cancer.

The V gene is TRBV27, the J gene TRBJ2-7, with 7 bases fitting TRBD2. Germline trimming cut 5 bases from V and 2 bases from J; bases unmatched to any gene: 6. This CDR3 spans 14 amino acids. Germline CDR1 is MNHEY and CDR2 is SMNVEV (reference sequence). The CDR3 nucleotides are TGTGCCAGCAGTCTAAGAGCGGGGACCTACGAGCAGTACTTC. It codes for CASSLRAGTYEQYF.

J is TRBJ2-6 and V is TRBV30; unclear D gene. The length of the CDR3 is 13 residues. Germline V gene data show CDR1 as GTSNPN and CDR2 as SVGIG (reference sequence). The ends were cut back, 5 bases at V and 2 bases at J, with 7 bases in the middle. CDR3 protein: CAWRGTGANVLTF. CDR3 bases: TGTGCCTGGCGAGGCACTGGGGCCAACGTCCTGACTTTC.

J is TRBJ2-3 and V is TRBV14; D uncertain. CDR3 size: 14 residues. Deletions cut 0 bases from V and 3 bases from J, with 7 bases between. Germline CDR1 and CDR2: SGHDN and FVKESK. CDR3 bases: TGTGCCAGCAGCCAAGAATACCCTACAGATACGCAGTATTTT. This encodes CASSQEYPTDTQYF.

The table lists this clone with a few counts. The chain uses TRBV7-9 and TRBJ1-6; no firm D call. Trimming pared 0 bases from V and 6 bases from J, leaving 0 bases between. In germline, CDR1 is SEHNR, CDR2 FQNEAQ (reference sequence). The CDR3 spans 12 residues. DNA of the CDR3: TGTGCCAGCAGCTTAGCTAATTCACCCCTCCACTTT. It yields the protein CASSLANSPLHF.

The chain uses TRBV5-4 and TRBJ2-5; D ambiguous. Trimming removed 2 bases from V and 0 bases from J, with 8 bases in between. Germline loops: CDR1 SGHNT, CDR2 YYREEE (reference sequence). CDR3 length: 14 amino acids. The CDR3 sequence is CASSFLTDQETQYF. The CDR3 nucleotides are TGTGCCAGCAGCTTTCTCACAGACCAAGAGACCCAGTACTTC.

The CDR3 DNA follows: TGTGCCGTCGGGACGCTACTTGGCTACACCTTC. Its translation is CAVGTLLGYTF. The chain is built from TRBV6-1 and TRBJ1-2; a possible D gene is TRBD1 (5 bases). The CDR3 covers 11 residues. Germline CDR1 and CDR2: MNHNS and SASEGT. Trimming removed 11 bases from V and 7 bases from J, with 14 bases in between.